This T cell receptor (beta chain) was documented in a study of OX40 agonist ivuxolimab in advanced cancers. On the study more broadly: With ivuxolimab, an agonistic anti-OX40 (CD134) antibody, patients were treated.

CDR1 SGHAT and CDR2 FQNNGV come from the germline V gene. The CDR3 runs to 15 residues. V lost 2 bases, J lost 1 base, and 11 bases lay in between. Profiling relied on immunoSEQ multiplex PCR, and the TCRdb table lists in-frame clones only, not all of them. This sample has about 50,000 clones, with about 93% found just once. The TCR was taken from an adult with an advanced solid tumor such as melanoma, head and neck, liver or kidney cancer. The chain is built from TRBV11-2 and TRBJ1-1, with D perhaps matching TRBD1 (6 bases). Sequences were derived from CD4+ or CD8+ T cells sorted from blood, sampled in a trial of the OX40 agonist ivuxolimab. The DNA for the CDR3 is TGTGCCAGCAGCTTATTCGCAGGGGAGAACACTGAAGCTTTCTTT. This codes for CASSLFAGENTEAFF.